This record covers a single TCR beta chain. No antigen is known for it. The data belong to a study of CD8 T cells in ankylosing spondylitis. TCRdb ran MiXCR on the 5' RACE reads and lists one entry per CDR3 protein. The sample lists about 440,000 distinct CDR3 sequences, roughly 15% occurring once. Whole-study results and caveats: Reported data indicate significant enrichment of disease-linked clones within matched ankylosing spondylitis synovial fluid. Blood from ankylosing spondylitis patients appeared to carry a characteristic roughly eight-variant TCR beta motif.

The CDR3 covers 15 residues. Germline CDR1 is SNHLY and CDR2 is FYNNEI. V shed 3 bases and J 1 base; nucleotides not matched to a gene: 6. The TCR sequence derives from a male donor with ankylosing spondylitis. The chain links TRBV2 to TRBJ2-7, with 7 positions matching TRBD2. The specimen was blood, either unsorted or a sorted T cell fraction (not recorded which). CDR3 residues: CASSERREGSYEQYF. The CDR3, as DNA: TGTGCCAGCAGTGAGCGGAGGGAGGGTTCCTACGAGCAGTACTTC.